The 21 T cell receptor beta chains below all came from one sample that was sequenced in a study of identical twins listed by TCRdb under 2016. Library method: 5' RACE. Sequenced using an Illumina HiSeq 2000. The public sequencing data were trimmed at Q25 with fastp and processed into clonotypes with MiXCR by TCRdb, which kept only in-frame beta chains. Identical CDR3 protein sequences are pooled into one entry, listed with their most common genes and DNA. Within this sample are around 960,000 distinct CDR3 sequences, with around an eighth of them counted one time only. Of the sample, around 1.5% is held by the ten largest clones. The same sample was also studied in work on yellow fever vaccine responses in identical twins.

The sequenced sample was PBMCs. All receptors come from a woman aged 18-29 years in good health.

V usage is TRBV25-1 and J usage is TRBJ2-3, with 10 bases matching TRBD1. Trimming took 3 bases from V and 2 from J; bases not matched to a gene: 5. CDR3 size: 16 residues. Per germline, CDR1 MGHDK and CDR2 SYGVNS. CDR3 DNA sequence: TGTGCCAGCAGTGAGCCCGGGACAGGGGCCACAGATACGCAGTATTTT. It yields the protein CASSEPGTGATDTQYF.

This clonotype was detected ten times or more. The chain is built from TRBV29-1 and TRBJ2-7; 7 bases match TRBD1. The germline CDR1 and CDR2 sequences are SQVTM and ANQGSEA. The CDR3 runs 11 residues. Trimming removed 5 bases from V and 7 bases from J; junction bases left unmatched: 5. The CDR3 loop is CSVKGAREQYF. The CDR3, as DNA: TGCAGCGTTAAGGGGGCGCGAGAGCAGTACTTC.

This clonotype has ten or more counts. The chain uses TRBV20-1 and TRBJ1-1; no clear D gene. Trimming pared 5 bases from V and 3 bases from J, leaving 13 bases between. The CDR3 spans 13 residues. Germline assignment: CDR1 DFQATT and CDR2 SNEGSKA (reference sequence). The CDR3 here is CSAVKTVYTEAFF. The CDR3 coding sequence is TGCAGTGCTGTCAAGACGGTCTACACTGAAGCTTTCTTT.

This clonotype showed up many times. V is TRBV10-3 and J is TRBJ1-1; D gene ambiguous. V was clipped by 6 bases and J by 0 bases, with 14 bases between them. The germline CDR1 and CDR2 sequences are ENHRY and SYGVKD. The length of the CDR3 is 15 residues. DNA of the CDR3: TGTGCCATCAGCCCGTCGGCAGCCCTGAACACTGAAGCTTTCTTT. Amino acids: CAISPSAALNTEAFF.

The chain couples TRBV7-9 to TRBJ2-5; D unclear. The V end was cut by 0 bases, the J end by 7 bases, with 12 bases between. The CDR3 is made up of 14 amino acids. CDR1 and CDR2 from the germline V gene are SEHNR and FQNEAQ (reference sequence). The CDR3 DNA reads TGTGCCAGCAGCTTAGCTTCCTCCGTTGGGACCCAGTACTTC. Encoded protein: CASSLASSVGTQYF.

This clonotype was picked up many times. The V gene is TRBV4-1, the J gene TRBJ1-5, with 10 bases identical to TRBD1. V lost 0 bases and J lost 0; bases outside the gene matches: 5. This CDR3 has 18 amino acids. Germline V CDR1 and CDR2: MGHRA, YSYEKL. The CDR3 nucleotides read TGCGCCAGCAGCCAAGAGGGACAGGGGTTTTATAGCAATCAGCCCCAGCATTTT. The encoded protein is CASSQEGQGFYSNQPQHF.

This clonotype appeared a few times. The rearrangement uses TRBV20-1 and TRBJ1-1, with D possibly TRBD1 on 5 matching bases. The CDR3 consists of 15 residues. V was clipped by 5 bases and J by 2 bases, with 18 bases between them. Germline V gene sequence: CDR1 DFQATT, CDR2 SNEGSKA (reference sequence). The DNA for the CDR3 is TGCAGTGCTCGACAGACCAACAAGCTCAACACTGAAGCTTTCTTT. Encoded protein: CSARQTNKLNTEAFF.

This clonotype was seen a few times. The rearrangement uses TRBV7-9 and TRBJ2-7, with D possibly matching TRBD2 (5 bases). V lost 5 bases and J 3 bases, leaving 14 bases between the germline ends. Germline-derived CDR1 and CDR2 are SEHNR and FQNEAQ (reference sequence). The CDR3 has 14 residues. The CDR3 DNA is TGTGCCAGCAGCCGTGACGGACGGGACTACGAGCAGTACTTC. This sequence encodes CASSRDGRDYEQYF.

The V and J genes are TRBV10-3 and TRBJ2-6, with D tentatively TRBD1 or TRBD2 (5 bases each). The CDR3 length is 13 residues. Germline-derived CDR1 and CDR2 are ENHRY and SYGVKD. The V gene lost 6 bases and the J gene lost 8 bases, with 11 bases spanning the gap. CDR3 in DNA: TGTGCCATCAGCGGGGCCGGTTCCAACGTCCTGACTTTC. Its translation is CAISGAGSNVLTF.

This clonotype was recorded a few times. The chain's CDR3 is CASSLVRDMNTEAFF. DNA of the CDR3: TGTGCCAGCAGCTTAGTCCGAGACATGAACACTGAAGCTTTCTTT. The J gene is TRBJ1-1, the V gene TRBV11-3; D is unresolved. Trimming took off 1 base at V and 0 bases at J, with 9 bases between the two ends. This CDR3 has 15 residues. Germline V gives CDR1 SGHNT, CDR2 YENEEA. Combining the CDR3 with reference TRBV11-3 and TRBJ1-1 gives the whole variable domain EAGVVQSPRYKIIEKKQPVAFWCNPISGHNTLYWYLQNLGQGPELLIRYENEEAVDDSQLPKDRFSAERLKGVDSTLKIQPAELGDSAVYLCASSLVRDMNTEAFFGQGTRLTVV.

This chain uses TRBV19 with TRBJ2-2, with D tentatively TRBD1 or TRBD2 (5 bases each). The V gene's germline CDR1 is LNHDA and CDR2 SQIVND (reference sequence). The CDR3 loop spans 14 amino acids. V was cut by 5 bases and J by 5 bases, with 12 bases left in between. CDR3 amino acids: CASSGDRLTGELFF. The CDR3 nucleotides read TGTGCCAGTAGTGGGGACCGCCTAACCGGGGAGCTGTTTTTT.

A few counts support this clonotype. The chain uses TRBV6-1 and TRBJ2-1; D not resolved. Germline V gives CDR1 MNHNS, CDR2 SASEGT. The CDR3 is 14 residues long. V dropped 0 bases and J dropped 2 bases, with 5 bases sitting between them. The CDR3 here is CASSEARAYNEQFF. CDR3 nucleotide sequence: TGTGCCAGCAGTGAAGCACGGGCCTACAATGAGCAGTTCTTC.

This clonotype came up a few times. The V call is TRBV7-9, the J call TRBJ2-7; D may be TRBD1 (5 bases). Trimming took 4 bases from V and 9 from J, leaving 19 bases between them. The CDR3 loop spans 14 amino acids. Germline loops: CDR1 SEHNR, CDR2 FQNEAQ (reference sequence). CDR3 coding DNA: TGTGCCAGCAGCTCAACACAACAGGATCTGGCGCAGTACTTC. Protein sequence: CASSSTQQDLAQYF.

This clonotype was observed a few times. CDR3 nucleotide sequence: TGTGCCAGCAGCGGGGCTTGGGCGGAACAAGAGACCCAGTACTTC. This encodes CASSGAWAEQETQYF. This chain links TRBV7-9 with TRBJ2-5; D is possibly TRBD1 (5 bases). V gave up 5 bases and J gave up 2 bases, with 15 bases separating them. Germline lookup yields CDR1 SEHNR and CDR2 FQNEAQ (reference sequence). The CDR3 consists of 15 residues.

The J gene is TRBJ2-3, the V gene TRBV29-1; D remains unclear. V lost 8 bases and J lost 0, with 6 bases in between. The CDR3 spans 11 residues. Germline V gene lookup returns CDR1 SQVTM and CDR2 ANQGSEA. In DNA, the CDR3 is TGCAGCTCGTGGAGCACAGATACGCAGTATTTT. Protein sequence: CSSWSTDTQYF.

CDR3 bases: TGTGCCAGCAGTACTAGCGGGGCTGGTAATGAGCAGTTCTTC. Translated, it gives CASSTSGAGNEQFF. V is TRBV12-3 or TRBV12-4 and J is TRBJ2-1, with 10 bases fitting TRBD2. This CDR3 has 14 amino acids. After removal of 5 bases from V and 7 bases from J, the junction contained 5 bases not matched to a gene.

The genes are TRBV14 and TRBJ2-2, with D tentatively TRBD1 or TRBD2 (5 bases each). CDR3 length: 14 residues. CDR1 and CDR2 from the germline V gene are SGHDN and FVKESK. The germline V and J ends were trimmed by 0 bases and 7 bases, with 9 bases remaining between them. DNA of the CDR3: TGTGCCAGCAGCCAAGATCGGGGCGGCGGGGAGCTGTTTTTT. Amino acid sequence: CASSQDRGGGELFF. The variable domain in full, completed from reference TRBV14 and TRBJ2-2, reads EAGVTQFPSHSVIEKGQTVTLRCDPISGHDNLYWYRRVMGKEIKFLLHFVKESKQDESGMPNNRFLAERTGGTYSTLKVQPAELEDSGVYFCASSQDRGGGELFFGEGSRLTVL.

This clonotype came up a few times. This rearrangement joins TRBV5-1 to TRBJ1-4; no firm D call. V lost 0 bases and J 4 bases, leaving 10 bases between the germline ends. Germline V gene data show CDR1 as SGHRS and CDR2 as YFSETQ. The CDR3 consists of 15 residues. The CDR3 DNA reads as TGCGCCAGCAGCTTGGTAGGGCCGATTAATGAAAAACTGTTTTTT. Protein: CASSLVGPINEKLFF.

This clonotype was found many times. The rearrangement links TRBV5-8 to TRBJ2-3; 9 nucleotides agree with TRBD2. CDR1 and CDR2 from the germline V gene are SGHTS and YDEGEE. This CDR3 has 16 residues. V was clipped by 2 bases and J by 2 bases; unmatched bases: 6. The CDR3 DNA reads TGTGCCAGCAGCTTCGCGGCTAGCGGGGACACAGATACGCAGTATTTT. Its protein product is CASSFAASGDTDTQYF.

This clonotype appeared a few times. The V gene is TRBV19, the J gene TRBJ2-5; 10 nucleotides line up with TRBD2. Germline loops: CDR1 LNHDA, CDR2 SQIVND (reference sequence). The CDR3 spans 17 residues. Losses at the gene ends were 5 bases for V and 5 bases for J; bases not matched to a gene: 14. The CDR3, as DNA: TGTGCCAGTAGTCCCCAGGCACTAGCGGGAAAGCATGAGACCCAGTACTTC. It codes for CASSPQALAGKHETQYF.

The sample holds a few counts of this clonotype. The chain's CDR3 is CASTSGSPDTQYF. The CDR3 DNA reads as TGTGCCAGCACATCGGGGAGTCCAGATACGCAGTATTTT. The gene calls are TRBV6-1 and TRBJ2-3, with a tentative D call TRBD2 (5 bases). This CDR3 is built from 13 residues. CDR1 and CDR2 (germline): MNHNS, SASEGT. V was cut by 7 bases and J by 4 bases, with 12 bases left in between.